The T cell receptor (beta chain) described here comes from a study of Tregs in tolerant kidney transplant recipients. Study conclusions and caveats: Expanding Tregs on activated donor B cells appeared to best identify donor-specific TCRbeta clones.

An overnight rest at 37°C with 150 to 250 IU/ml IL-2 preceded regulatory T cell sorting from thawed PBMCs. Trimming pared 5 bases from V and 5 bases from J, leaving 13 bases between. The CDR3 runs to 13 residues. Looked up from germline, CDR1 is SSHAT and CDR2 is FNYEAQ (reference sequence). A word on this clone: What it binds is not known.

Assay used: immunoSEQ multiplex PCR; TCRdb lists only in-frame clones, some missing. The sample comprises roughly 64,000 clones, less than 98% of which are singletons, and approximately 0.34% rests with the top ten. The TCR sequence derives from a human donor who received a combined kidney and bone marrow transplant. V usage is TRBV7-7 and J usage is TRBJ2-7; D perhaps matches TRBD2 (6 bases). Sequenced material: Tregs from blood, taken before the transplant. CDR3 protein: CASSLYSGDEQYF. The CDR3 region has the DNA TGTGCCAGCAGCCTATACTCGGGGGACGAGCAGTACTTC.